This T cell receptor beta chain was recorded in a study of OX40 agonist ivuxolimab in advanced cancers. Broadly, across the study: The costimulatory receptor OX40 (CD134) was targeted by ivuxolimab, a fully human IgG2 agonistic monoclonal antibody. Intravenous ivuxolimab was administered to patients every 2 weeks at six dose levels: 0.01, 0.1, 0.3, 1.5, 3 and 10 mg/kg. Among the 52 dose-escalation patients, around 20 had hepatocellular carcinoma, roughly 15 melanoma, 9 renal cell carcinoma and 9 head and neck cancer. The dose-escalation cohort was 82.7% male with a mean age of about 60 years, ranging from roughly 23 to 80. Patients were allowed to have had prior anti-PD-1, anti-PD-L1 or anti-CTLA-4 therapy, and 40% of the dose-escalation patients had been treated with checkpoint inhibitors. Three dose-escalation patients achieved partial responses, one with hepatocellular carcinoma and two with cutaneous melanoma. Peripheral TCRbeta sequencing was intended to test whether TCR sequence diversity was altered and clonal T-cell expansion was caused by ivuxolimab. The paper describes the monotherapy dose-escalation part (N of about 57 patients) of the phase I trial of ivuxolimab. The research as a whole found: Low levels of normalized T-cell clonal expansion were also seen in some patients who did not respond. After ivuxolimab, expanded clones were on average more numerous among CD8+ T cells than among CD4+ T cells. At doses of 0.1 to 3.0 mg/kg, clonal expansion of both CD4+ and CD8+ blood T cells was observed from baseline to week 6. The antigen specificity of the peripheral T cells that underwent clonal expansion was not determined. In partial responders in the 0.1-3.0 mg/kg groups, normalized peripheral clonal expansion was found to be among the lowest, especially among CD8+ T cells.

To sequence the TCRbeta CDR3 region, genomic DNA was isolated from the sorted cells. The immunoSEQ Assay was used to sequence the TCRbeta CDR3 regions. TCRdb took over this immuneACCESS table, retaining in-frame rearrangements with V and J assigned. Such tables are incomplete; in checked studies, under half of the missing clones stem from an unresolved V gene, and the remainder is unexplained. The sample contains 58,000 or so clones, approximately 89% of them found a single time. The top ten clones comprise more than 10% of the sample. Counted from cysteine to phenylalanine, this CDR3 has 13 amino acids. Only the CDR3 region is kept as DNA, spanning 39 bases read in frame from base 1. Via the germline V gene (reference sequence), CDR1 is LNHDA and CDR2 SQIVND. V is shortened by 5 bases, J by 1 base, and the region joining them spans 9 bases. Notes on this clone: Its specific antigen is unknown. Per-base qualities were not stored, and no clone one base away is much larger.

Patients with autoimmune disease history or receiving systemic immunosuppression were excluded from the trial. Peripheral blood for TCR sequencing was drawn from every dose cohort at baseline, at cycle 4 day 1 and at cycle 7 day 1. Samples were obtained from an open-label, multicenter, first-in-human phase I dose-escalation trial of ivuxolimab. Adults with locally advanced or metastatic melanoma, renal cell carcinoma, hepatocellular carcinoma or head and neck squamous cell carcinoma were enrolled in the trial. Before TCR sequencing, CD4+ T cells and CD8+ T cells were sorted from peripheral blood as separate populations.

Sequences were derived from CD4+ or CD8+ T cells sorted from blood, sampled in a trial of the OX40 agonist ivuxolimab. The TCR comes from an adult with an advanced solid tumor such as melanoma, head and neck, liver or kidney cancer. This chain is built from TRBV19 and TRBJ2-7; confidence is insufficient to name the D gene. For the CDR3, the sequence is CASSGPGSYEQYF. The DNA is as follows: TGTGCCAGTAGTGGCCCCGGGTCCTACGAGCAGTACTTC.